This T cell receptor beta chain was documented in a study of regulatory T cells in long-lasting Graves disease. General study results and limits: Persistent patients had more shared public clonotypes (under 3,000) than new patients (about 920). Relative to newly diagnosed Graves' patients, persistent ones had lower TCR diversity.

Library construction for TCR beta used iRepertoire HTBI primers and Arm-PCR of CDR3 regions. In TCRdb, the multiplex PCR reads were re-called with MiXCR into one record per CDR3 protein. The table shows some 370,000 distinct CDR3 sequences, with around 20% occurring only once. Time point indicated: persistent/refractory GD, antithyroid drugs over 5 years with positive TRAb. Extracted RNA from PBMCs served as the source of the TCR library. The V end was cut by 1 base, the J end by 3 bases, with 9 bases between. The CDR3 is 15 amino acids. The germline CDR1 and CDR2 sequences are SGHTA and FQGTGA. On this clonotype itself: Its antigen remains unidentified.

The receptor comes from a female donor with Graves disease. The rearrangement uses TRBV7-3 and TRBJ2-2; perhaps D is TRBD1 or TRBD2 (5 bases each). Sequences were derived from peripheral blood mononuclear cells (PBMCs), sampled when the disease was refractory, from a patient treated with antithyroid drugs. Here the CDR3 reads CASSLRGLDTGELFF. The CDR3 DNA sequence: TGTGCCAGCAGCTTAAGGGGGTTAGACACCGGGGAGCTGTTTTTT. The whole variable domain, filled in from reference TRBV7-3 and TRBJ2-2, reads GAGVSQTPSNKVTEKGKYVELRCDPISGHTALYWYRQSLGQGPEFLIYFQGTGAADDSGLPNDRFFAVRPEGSVSTLKIQRTERGDSAVYLCASSLRGLDTGELFFGEGSRLTVL.